Presented here are 16 T cell receptor beta chains from one specimen sequenced in a study of long-term antiretroviral therapy in people with HIV. Investigators performed immunoSEQ version v3.0 at survey level. The protocol was immunoSEQ multiplex PCR, while the TCRdb copy is restricted to in-frame clones and leaves out a portion. The table shows about 43,000 clones, with more than 75% occurring only once. This material consisted of unsorted PBMCs, taken 0.1 years before starting antiretroviral therapy. The receptors originated from a woman in her fifties or sixties with HIV.

This chain links TRBV2 with TRBJ2-3; 7 bases agree with TRBD1. V lost 2 bases, J lost 1 base, and 6 bases stayed unmatched. Germline V lookup: CDR1 SNHLY, CDR2 FYNNEI. CDR3 length: 16 amino acids. This CDR3 reads CASSETGEFGTDTQYF. Here the CDR3 DNA reads TGTGCCAGCAGTGAAACAGGGGAATTTGGCACAGATACGCAGTATTTT.

The rearrangement uses TRBV5-1 and TRBJ2-3; D tentatively reads TRBD1 or TRBD2 (5 bases each). This CDR3 has 15 residues. Germline values: CDR1 SGHRS, CDR2 YFSETQ. The V gene lost 0 bases and the J gene lost 0 bases, with 8 bases spanning the gap. This CDR3 reads CASSLEGRSTDTQYF. The CDR3 region has the DNA TGCGCCAGCAGCTTGGAGGGACGGAGCACAGATACGCAGTATTTT.

V and J are TRBV5-1 and TRBJ2-1; tentatively, D is TRBD1 (6 bases). CDR1 is SGHRS, CDR2 YFSETQ, per germline. The CDR3 consists of 13 residues. V lost 3 bases and J lost 4, with 8 bases in between. CDR3 coding DNA: TGCGCCAGCAGCTCTACAGGGTACAATGAGCAGTTCTTC. The encoded protein is CASSSTGYNEQFF.

The chain combines TRBV20-1 with TRBJ1-1; D is unclear. Trimming took 3 bases from V and 4 from J, leaving 3 bases between them. The CDR3 contains 10 residues. CDR1 DFQATT and CDR2 SNEGSKA come from the germline V gene (reference sequence). This CDR3 is CSASGTEAFF. The CDR3, as DNA: TGCAGTGCTAGCGGCACTGAAGCTTTCTTT.

This clone was seen a single time. The chain recombines TRBV27 with TRBJ1-5; no reliable D call. V lost 3 bases and J 0 bases, leaving 9 bases between the germline ends. The CDR3 loop spans 15 amino acids. Germline CDR1 reads MNHEY; CDR2 reads SMNVEV (reference sequence). CDR3 region: CASSFRPDSNQPQHF. In DNA form, the CDR3 reads TGTGCCAGCAGTTTTCGGCCGGATAGCAATCAGCCCCAGCATTTT.

The genes are TRBV7-3 and TRBJ2-7; D possibly matches TRBD1 or TRBD2 (5 bases each). The germline gives CDR1 SGHTA, CDR2 FQGTGA. V dropped 5 bases and J dropped 3 bases, with 17 bases sitting between them. The CDR3 contains 15 residues. Here the CDR3 reads CASSQGPGPDYEQYF. The DNA for the CDR3 is TGTGCCAGCAGCCAAGGTCCGGGACCAGACTACGAGCAGTACTTC.

The rearrangement joins TRBV7-2 to TRBJ2-7; D may be TRBD1 or TRBD2 (7 bases each). Germline V gives CDR1 SGHTA, CDR2 FQGNSA. Trimming shortened V by 5 bases and J by 2 bases, and 13 bases separated the two germline ends. The CDR3 extends over 14 amino acids. The CDR3 loop reads CASSVSGGAYEQYF. In DNA form, the CDR3 reads TGTGCCAGCAGCGTTTCAGGGGGGGCCTACGAGCAGTACTTC.

The chain is built from TRBV6-5 and TRBJ2-7, with D possibly TRBD1 on 7 matching bases. Per the germline V gene, CDR1 is MNHEY and CDR2 is SVGAGI. Trimming shortened V by 2 bases and J by 0 bases, and 11 bases separated the two germline ends. This CDR3 contains 15 residues. Written as DNA, the CDR3 is TGTGCCAGCAGTTACGGCGGGACAGTCTCCTACGAGCAGTACTTC. Protein sequence: CASSYGGTVSYEQYF.

The CDR3 DNA is TGTGCCAGCAGTGAAGCGCATAATTCACCCCTCCACTTT. Protein sequence: CASSEAHNSPLHF. The chain links TRBV6-1 to TRBJ1-6; D unresolved. The CDR3 is 13 residues long. The germline V gene has CDR1 MNHNS and CDR2 SASEGT. The V end lost 0 bases, the J end lost 5 bases, and 2 bases lay between the germline ends.

The chain recombines TRBV10-2 with TRBJ2-2; TRBD2 matches at 8 bases. Germline V lookup: CDR1 WSHSY, CDR2 SAAADI. This CDR3 is 13 amino acids long. V shed 10 bases and J 7 bases; nucleotides not matched to a gene: 8. DNA of the CDR3: TGCGCCACCACCGGGACTAGGATCGGGGAGCTGTTTTTT. Amino acid sequence: CATTGTRIGELFF.

The V call is TRBV5-1, the J call TRBJ2-1; TRBD1 might be the D (6 bases). Trimming took off 0 bases at V and 5 bases at J, with 9 bases between the two ends. The CDR3 runs 14 residues. CDR1 is SGHRS, CDR2 YFSETQ, per germline. CDR3 sequence reads: CASSLGQANNEQFF. CDR3 coding DNA: TGCGCCAGCAGCTTGGGACAGGCTAACAATGAGCAGTTCTTC.

The V call is TRBV30, the J call TRBJ1-1; D not certain. This CDR3 has 13 amino acids. Trimming removed 4 bases at V and 5 bases at J, with 14 bases between. From germline, CDR1 is GTSNPN and CDR2 SVGIG (reference sequence). CDR3: CAWNVGVRTEAFF. In DNA form, the CDR3 reads TGTGCCTGGAATGTGGGAGTTCGAACTGAAGCTTTCTTT.

The rearrangement links TRBV7-3 to TRBJ2-1, with 10 bases that match TRBD2. The CDR3 totals 15 residues. Trimming at V came to 5 bases and at J to 4 bases, leaving 5 bases not matched to a gene. CDR1 is SGHTA and CDR2 is FQGTGA in the germline V gene. The CDR3 bases are TGTGCCAGCAGCGCCCGACTAGCGGGTTACAATGAGCAGTTCTTC. Translated, it gives CASSARLAGYNEQFF. Supplemented by reference TRBV7-3 and TRBJ2-1, the full variable domain reads GAGVSQTPSNKVTEKGKYVELRCDPISGHTALYWYRQSLGQGPEFLIYFQGTGAADDSGLPNDRFFAVRPEGSVSTLKIQRTERGDSAVYLCASSARLAGYNEQFFGPGTRLTVL.

Turning to this clone: One end of the junction is discordant with germline, which a read error may explain. V usage is TRBV7-2 and J usage is TRBJ2-7; no clear D gene. Germline CDR1 reads SGHTA; CDR2 reads FQGNSA. The CDR3 is 13 residues long. The CDR3 sequence: CASSLGPGTVQYF. DNA of the CDR3: TGTGCCAGCAGTTTAGGGCCGGGTACCGTGCAGTACTTC.

The chain uses TRBV5-1 and TRBJ2-5, with TRBD1 matching over 10 bases. Looked up from germline, CDR1 is SGHRS and CDR2 is YFSETQ. V gave up 0 bases and J gave up 5 bases; unmatched junction bases: 7. The CDR3 runs to 16 residues. CDR3 nucleotide sequence: TGCGCCAGCAGCTTGGCAGGGACAGGGGATACGGAGACCCAGTACTTC. Its protein product is CASSLAGTGDTETQYF. The variable domain in full, completed from reference TRBV5-1 and TRBJ2-5, reads KAGVTQTPRYLIKTRGQQVTLSCSPISGHRSVSWYQQTPGQGLQFLFEYFSETQRNKGNFPGRFSGRQFSNSRSEMNVSTLELGDSALYLCASSLAGTGDTETQYFGPGTRLLVL.

The chain is built from TRBV11-2 and TRBJ1-1, with no clear D. The ends were cut back, 0 bases at V and 5 bases at J, with 16 bases in the middle. The CDR3 loop spans 16 amino acids. Per the germline V gene, CDR1 is SGHAT and CDR2 is FQNNGV. The CDR3 protein is CASSLEVDNRGTEAFF. The CDR3 DNA sequence: TGTGCCAGCAGCTTAGAAGTCGACAACAGAGGAACTGAAGCTTTCTTT.